This T cell receptor (beta chain) was captured by sequencing in a study of T cell responses to AZD1222 COVID-19 vaccine. Study-level results: Regions 160-218 and 743-854 held dominance among vaccine-associated CD4 TCRs, which spanned spike. Reportedly, nearly half the spike-specific TCRs target unmutated variant regions.

The CDR3 is 17 residues long. Germline V gene lookup returns CDR1 MGHRA and CDR2 YSYEKL. Trimming pared 1 base from V and 0 bases from J, leaving 15 bases between. Pooled in the analysis were second doses at about 4 or about 12 weeks. Generated by immunoSEQ multiplex PCR, the TCRdb table keeps only in-frame clones and is missing some. The sample consists of roughly 120,000 clones, roughly 86% of them appearing once. This clone is deemed large. Its antigen remains unknown. The sequenced sample was peripheral blood, obtained 28 days after the second AZD1222 dose. The V gene is TRBV4-1, the J gene TRBJ1-1; D is ambiguous. The TCR sequence derives from an adult who received the AZD1222 COVID-19 vaccine. CDR3 loop: CASSQGLQGEVNTEAFF. The CDR3 nucleotides are TGCGCCAGCAGCCAAGGCCTACAAGGAGAGGTGAACACTGAAGCTTTCTTT.